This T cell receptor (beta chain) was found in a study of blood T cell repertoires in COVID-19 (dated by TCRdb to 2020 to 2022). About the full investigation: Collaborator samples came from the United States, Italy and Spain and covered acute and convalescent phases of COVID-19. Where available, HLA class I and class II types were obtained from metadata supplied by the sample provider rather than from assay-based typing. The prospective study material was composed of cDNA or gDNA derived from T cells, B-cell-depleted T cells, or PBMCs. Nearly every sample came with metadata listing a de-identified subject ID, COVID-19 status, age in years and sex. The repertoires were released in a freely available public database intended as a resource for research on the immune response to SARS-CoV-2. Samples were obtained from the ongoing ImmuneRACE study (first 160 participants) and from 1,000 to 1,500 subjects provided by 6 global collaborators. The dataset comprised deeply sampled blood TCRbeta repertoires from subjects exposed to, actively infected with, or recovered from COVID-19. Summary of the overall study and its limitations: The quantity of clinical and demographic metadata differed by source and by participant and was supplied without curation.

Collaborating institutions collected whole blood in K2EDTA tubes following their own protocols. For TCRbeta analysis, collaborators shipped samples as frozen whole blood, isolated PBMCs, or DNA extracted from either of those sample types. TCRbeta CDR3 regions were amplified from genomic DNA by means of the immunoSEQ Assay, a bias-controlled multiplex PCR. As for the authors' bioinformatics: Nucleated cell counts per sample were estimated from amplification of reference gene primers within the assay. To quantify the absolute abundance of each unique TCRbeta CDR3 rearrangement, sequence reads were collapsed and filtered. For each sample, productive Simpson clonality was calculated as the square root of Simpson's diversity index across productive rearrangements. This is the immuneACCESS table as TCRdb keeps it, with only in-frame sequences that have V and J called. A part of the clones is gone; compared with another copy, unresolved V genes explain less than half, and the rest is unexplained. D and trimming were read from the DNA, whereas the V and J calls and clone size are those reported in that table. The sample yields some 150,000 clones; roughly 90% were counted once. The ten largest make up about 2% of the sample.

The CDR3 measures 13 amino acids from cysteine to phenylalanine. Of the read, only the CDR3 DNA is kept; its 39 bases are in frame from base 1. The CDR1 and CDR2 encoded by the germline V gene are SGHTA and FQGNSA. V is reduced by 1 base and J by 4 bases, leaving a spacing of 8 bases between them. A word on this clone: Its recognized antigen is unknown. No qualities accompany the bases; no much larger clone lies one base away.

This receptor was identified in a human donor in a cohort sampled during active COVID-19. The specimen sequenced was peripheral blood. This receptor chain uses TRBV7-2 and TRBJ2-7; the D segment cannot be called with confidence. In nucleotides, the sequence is TGTGCCAGCAGCTTAGGGCAGAAATACGAGCAGTACTTC. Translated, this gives CASSLGQKYEQYF.